The 27 T cell receptor beta chains below come from one sample, sequenced in a study of control samples from healthy donors and cancer patients (dated by TCRdb to 2020 to 2021). The receptor library was made with the immunoSEQ multiplex PCR assay. TCRdb mirrors the immuneACCESS table, restricted to in-frame sequences. Some clones are absent from its copies; in checked studies, under half trace to an unresolved V gene, and the reason for the others is unknown. In this sample the table shows about 22,000 clones, 65% to 90% of which occur a single time. The ten largest clones represent 27% of the sample. Source material: PBMCs. The receptor source for this set is a man in his sixties with head and neck cancer.

The CDR3 sequence is CASSGDLYGEAFF. In nucleotides, the CDR3 is TGCGCCAGCAGTGGAGATTTGTACGGTGAAGCTTTCTTT. The rearrangement links TRBV10-1 to TRBJ1-1; no definite D call. The V and J ends lost 4 bases and 7 bases respectively, with 13 bases between them. The CDR3 extends over 13 amino acids. Germline V lookup: CDR1 WNHNN, CDR2 SYGVQD (reference sequence).

This chain connects TRBV3-1 (or the pseudogene TRBV3-2) to TRBJ2-7; 10 bases match TRBD1. The CDR3 loop spans 17 amino acids. The germline V gene encodes CDR1 LGHDT and CDR2 YNNKEL (reference sequence). With 3 bases clipped from V and 2 bases from J, the junction kept 10 bases outside the gene matches. The DNA for the CDR3 is TGTGCCAGCAGCCACCCGATCGGACAGGGGGGCACCTACGAGCAGTACTTC. Translation: CASSHPIGQGGTYEQYF.

The V and J genes are TRBV11-3 and TRBJ1-2; 7 positions match TRBD1. Germline loops: CDR1 SGHNT, CDR2 YENEEA. The CDR3 sequence is 15 residues long. Trimming at V came to 4 bases and at J to 5 bases, leaving 10 bases not matched to a gene. DNA for the CDR3: TGTGCCAGCAGCTCCGGGACAGCCACATCGTATGGCTACACCTTC. Translation: CASSSGTATSYGYTF.

The V gene is TRBV5-1, the J gene TRBJ2-1, with D possibly called TRBD1 or TRBD2 (6 bases each). The CDR3 length is 16 residues. CDR1 and CDR2 from the germline V gene are SGHRS and YFSETQ. Trimming removed 4 bases from V and 4 bases from J, with 18 bases in between. CDR3 nucleotides: TGCGCCAGCAGCACCTCACAGGGAGGCACTTACAATGAGCAGTTCTTC. This translates into CASSTSQGGTYNEQFF.

The rearrangement uses TRBV24-1 and TRBJ1-2; TRBD1 might be the D (6 bases). Trimming left V 3 bases short and J 5 bases short, with 12 bases between. The CDR3 contains 14 residues. Germline assignment: CDR1 KGHDR and CDR2 SFDVKD. CDR3 sequence: CATSDRTVLYGYTF. The CDR3 DNA is TGTGCCACCAGTGATAGGACAGTTCTTTATGGCTACACCTTC.

The chain uses TRBV5-1 and TRBJ2-2, with D uncertain. Germline V gene data show CDR1 as SGHRS and CDR2 as YFSETQ. V was trimmed by 1 base and J by 1 base, leaving 8 bases between them. The CDR3 spans 15 residues. The CDR3 reads CASSLNNMNTGELFF. In DNA form, the CDR3 reads TGCGCCAGCAGCTTGAATAATATGAACACCGGGGAGCTGTTTTTT.

This chain joins TRBV2 and TRBJ2-1; D may be TRBD2 (6 bases). Trimming removed 2 bases at V and 15 bases at J, with 11 bases between. Germline values: CDR1 SNHLY, CDR2 FYNNEI. There are 11 residues in the CDR3. CDR3 amino acids: CASSELGGPFF. Written as DNA, the CDR3 is TGTGCCAGCAGTGAACTGGGGGGACCGTTCTTC.

The chain couples TRBV2 to TRBJ1-2, with D perhaps TRBD1 (5 bases). Germline CDR1 SNHLY, CDR2 FYNNEI. The CDR3 contains 13 residues. V was pared by 4 bases and J by 4 bases, with 10 bases between. The CDR3 DNA reads as TGTGCCAGCAGTGGAGGGGCTGGCTATGGCTACACCTTC. As protein: CASSGGAGYGYTF.

CDR3 residues: CASSSLGSNSGNTIYF. The CDR3 nucleotides are TGTGCCAGCAGTTCGCTCGGGTCAAACTCTGGAAACACCATATATTTT. The J gene is TRBJ1-3, the V gene TRBV27, with D uncertain. Trimming stripped 4 bases from V and 0 bases from J, with 13 bases between. The CDR3 has 16 residues. CDR1 and CDR2 from the germline V gene are MNHEY and SMNVEV (reference sequence).

The chain recombines TRBV19 with TRBJ2-3; D call uncertain. The CDR3 totals 14 residues. Germline CDR1 LNHDA, CDR2 SQIVND (reference sequence). V was pared by 4 bases and J by 2 bases, with 10 bases between. The DNA for the CDR3 is TGTGCCAGTAGTAAAGGCCAGTTCACAGATACGCAGTATTTT. This translates into CASSKGQFTDTQYF. The complete variable domain, with remaining parts taken from reference TRBV19 and TRBJ2-3, reads DGGITQSPKYLFRKEGQNVTLSCEQNLNHDAMYWYRQDPGQGLRLIYYSQIVNDFQKGDIAEGYSVSREKKESFPLTVTSAQKNPTAFYLCASSKGQFTDTQYFGPGTRLTVL.

This chain connects TRBV15 to TRBJ1-3, with 10 bases lining up with TRBD1. Germline CDR1 and CDR2: LNHNV and YYDKDF (reference sequence). CDR3 size: 14 residues. V lost 1 base, J lost 8 bases, and 2 bases stayed unmatched. The CDR3 DNA follows: TGTGCCACCAGCAGAGGGACAGGGGGGGACACCATATATTTT. It encodes CATSRGTGGDTIYF.

This chain links TRBV6-2 or TRBV6-3 with TRBJ1-1; possibly TRBD1 for D (5 bases). V was cut by 6 bases and J by 5 bases, with 10 bases left in between. Germline V CDR1 and CDR2: MNHEY, SVGEGT. The CDR3 contains 12 residues. CDR3 sequence reads: CASSRVPTEAFF. The CDR3 DNA follows: TGTGCCAGCAGCAGGGTACCAACTGAAGCTTTCTTT.

This chain uses TRBV7-6 with TRBJ2-1, with a weak D call TRBD1 (5 bases). The CDR3 runs to 13 residues. CDR1 and CDR2 from the germline V gene are SGHVS and FNYEAQ. V lost 8 bases, J lost 0 bases, and 8 bases lay in between. The CDR3 here is CASGDSSYNEQFF. CDR3 DNA sequence: TGTGCCAGCGGTGACAGCTCCTACAATGAGCAGTTCTTC.

The chain is built from TRBV7-2 and TRBJ2-7, with 9 bases fitting TRBD2. Unmatched junction bases numbered 9, after V lost 4 bases and J lost 8 bases. The CDR3 totals 14 residues. Germline CDR1 SGHTA, CDR2 FQGNSA. CDR3 in amino acids: CASSSPRRGGKQYF. The CDR3 nucleotides read TGTGCCAGCAGCTCTCCCCGGCGGGGGGGTAAGCAGTACTTC.

This sequence joins TRBV6-2 or TRBV6-3 and TRBJ1-1; tentatively, D is TRBD1 (5 bases). There are 16 residues in the CDR3. The V end was cut by 6 bases, the J end by 1 base, with 18 bases between. In germline, CDR1 is MNHEY, CDR2 SVGEGT. DNA of the CDR3: TGTGCCAGCAGCATCGGACTTGGGGGGTCGAACACTGAAGCTTTCTTT. This codes for CASSIGLGGSNTEAFF.

The chain recombines TRBV14 with TRBJ2-7, with TRBD1 as a possible D gene (5 bases). This CDR3 has 15 residues. CDR1 is SGHDN, CDR2 FVKESK, per germline. Trimming cost V 4 bases and J 5 bases, with 18 bases left between them. The CDR3 is CASSLSPDSSHEQYF. In DNA, the CDR3 is TGTGCCAGCAGCCTCTCGCCAGACAGTTCTCACGAGCAGTACTTC.

V usage is TRBV19 and J usage is TRBJ1-1; 7 nucleotides line up with TRBD1. The ends lost 6 bases at V and 0 bases at J; junction bases unmatched: 1. CDR1 and CDR2 (germline): LNHDA, SQIVND (reference sequence). CDR3 length: 13 residues. CDR3 coding DNA: TGTGCCAGTAGGGGACAGCTGAACACTGAAGCTTTCTTT. It codes for CASRGQLNTEAFF. Drawing the rest from reference TRBV19 and TRBJ1-1, the complete variable domain is DGGITQSPKYLFRKEGQNVTLSCEQNLNHDAMYWYRQDPGQGLRLIYYSQIVNDFQKGDIAEGYSVSREKKESFPLTVTSAQKNPTAFYLCASRGQLNTEAFFGQGTRLTVV.

This clone was recorded a few times. CDR3 sequence: CASSSLAGGTDTQYF. In DNA, the CDR3 is TGTGCCAGCAGCTCACTAGCGGGAGGCACAGATACGCAGTATTTT. The V gene is TRBV7-8, the J gene TRBJ2-3, with 11 nucleotides matching TRBD2. This CDR3 has 15 amino acids. Germline CDR1 SGHVS, CDR2 FQNEAQ. V was pared by 4 bases and J by 1 base, with 1 base of the junction left unmatched.

This chain joins TRBV5-1 and TRBJ1-2; 7 nucleotides line up with TRBD1. CDR3 length: 14 residues. CDR1 is SGHRS and CDR2 is YFSETQ in the germline V gene. The V gene end was trimmed by 0 bases and the J gene end by 2 bases; junction bases not matched to a gene: 1. In nucleotides, the CDR3 is TGCGCCAGCAGCTTGGAACAGGGGAACTATGGCTACACCTTC. It encodes CASSLEQGNYGYTF.

The chain combines TRBV5-5 with TRBJ2-2, with 7 positions matching TRBD1. The junction had 13 bases not matched to a gene; V was cut back by 2 bases and J by 3 bases. CDR1 is SGHKS and CDR2 is YYEKEE in the germline V gene (reference sequence). There are 18 residues in the CDR3. The CDR3 nucleotides are TGTGCCAGCAGCTTCCGGGACAGATTAGGTGCGGACACCGGGGAGCTGTTTTTT. It encodes CASSFRDRLGADTGELFF.

The chain couples TRBV6-5 to TRBJ1-1; maybe TRBD1 (5 bases). This CDR3 is 13 amino acids long. Germline V gives CDR1 MNHEY, CDR2 SVGAGI. Trimming took off 5 bases at V and 4 bases at J, with 11 bases between the two ends. CDR3 nucleotide sequence: TGTGCCAGCAGTACCGGACAAAGCACTGAAGCTTTCTTT. It translates to CASSTGQSTEAFF.

The chain carries TRBV7-6 and TRBJ1-2; no clear D gene. The CDR3 covers 15 residues. V shed 1 base and J shed 4 bases, with 13 bases lying between them. CDR1 is SGHVS and CDR2 is FNYEAQ in the germline V gene. CDR3 in amino acids: CASSLGPRASYGYTF. The CDR3 bases are TGTGCCAGCAGCTTAGGTCCGAGAGCTAGCTATGGCTACACCTTC.

The chain carries TRBV11-2 and TRBJ1-1; D is unresolved. Trimming stripped 2 bases from V and 3 bases from J, with 13 bases between. CDR1 and CDR2 (germline): SGHAT, FQNNGV. The CDR3 length is 15 residues. DNA of the CDR3: TGTGCCAGCAGCTTAAATGTCCAGGTCCACACTGAAGCTTTCTTT. Translated: CASSLNVQVHTEAFF.

The rearrangement joins TRBV9 to TRBJ2-3; 7 nucleotides line up with TRBD2. Germline CDR1 SGDLS, CDR2 YYNGEE. CDR3 length: 15 amino acids. V was clipped by 4 bases and J by 0 bases; unmatched bases: 5. CDR3 in amino acids: CASSFSGASTDTQYF. CDR3 DNA sequence: TGTGCCAGCAGCTTCAGCGGGGCTAGCACAGATACGCAGTATTTT.

V and J are TRBV28 and TRBJ2-1; a weak D match, TRBD2 (5 bases). This CDR3 is 16 amino acids long. With 4 bases removed from V and 1 base from J, the gap between germline ends came to 14 bases. Germline lookup yields CDR1 MDHEN and CDR2 SYDVKM. The CDR3 region has the DNA TGTGCCAGCAGTTCCCCTGGGGAGAGGTCCTACAATGAGCAGTTCTTC. Its protein product is CASSSPGERSYNEQFF.

This chain joins TRBV20-1 and TRBJ2-3; 9 bases align to TRBD2. The CDR3 is 14 amino acids. After removal of 3 bases from V and 4 bases from J, the junction contained 5 bases not matched to a gene. Germline loops: CDR1 DFQATT, CDR2 SNEGSKA (reference sequence). The CDR3 sequence is CSASRRGGPDTQYF. The DNA of the CDR3 is TGCAGTGCTAGTAGGCGGGGGGGCCCAGATACGCAGTATTTT.

The chain combines TRBV5-8 with TRBJ2-7, with a possible D match to TRBD2 (5 bases). CDR3 size: 14 residues. Trimming took 0 bases from V and 2 from J, leaving 9 bases between them. The germline CDR1 and CDR2 sequences are SGHTS and YDEGEE. CDR3 residues: CASSLGDGTYEQYF. The CDR3 nucleotides are TGTGCCAGCAGCTTGGGAGACGGGACCTACGAGCAGTACTTC.